This T cell receptor (beta chain) comes out of a study of regulatory T cells in long-lasting Graves disease. Concerning this clonotype itself: Its specificity is not known.

For TCR beta, libraries came from iRepertoire HTBI primers and Arm-PCR of CDR3 regions. TCRdb analysed the multiplex PCR reads with MiXCR anew, one entry per CDR3 protein. This sample has roughly 500,000 distinct CDR3 sequences, with around 12% found just once. Time point denoted: newly diagnosed GD, antithyroid drugs for less than 3 months. After RNA was extracted from PBMCs, the TCR library was made from it. Doctors identified Graves' disease using the American Thyroid Association guidelines. Points from the study as a whole: In persistent patients, shared public clonotypes (around 2,600) outnumbered those in new patients (around 1,000).

Germline CDR1 MGHRA, CDR2 YSYEKL. The V gene lost 6 bases and the J gene lost 3 bases, with 12 bases spanning the gap. The CDR3 extends over 13 amino acids. A further study also used this sample, focusing on T cells in Graves' hyperthyroidism and ophthalmopathy. That source notes: A set of HTBI primers served as the primers for a first-round RT-PCR of the TCR CDR3.

The source is a woman aged 25 to 39 with Graves disease. The chain couples TRBV4-1 to TRBJ2-7; TRBD2 might be the D (5 bases). This specimen consisted of peripheral blood mononuclear cells (PBMCs), obtained at new diagnosis, from a patient treated with antithyroid drugs. CDR3: CASRGVGSYEQYF. The CDR3 DNA reads TGCGCCAGCAGGGGAGTGGGGAGCTACGAGCAGTACTTC.